This TCR beta chain was identified during a study of liver allograft versus peripheral blood T cells. About the study: A comparison was made between T cell receptor repertoires in transplanted livers and those in recipients' peripheral blood.

In this sample, this clonotype turned up a few times. Its antigen is still unknown. Germline CDR1 reads DFQATT; CDR2 reads SNEGSKA (reference sequence). The CDR3 extends over 14 amino acids. Trimming removed 8 bases at V and 7 bases at J, with 23 bases between. TCRdb used MiXCR to reprocess the reads, holding one entry per CDR3 protein. Of approximately 9,800 distinct CDR3 sequences listed, around 21% are singletons. Overall study results and limits: The authors reported that T cell receptor repertoires inside liver allografts differed from those in peripheral blood.

This sequence was found in a human patient who had a liver transplant. Some T cells may be provided by the graft donor. The chain carries TRBV20-1 and TRBJ1-2; the D gene is possibly TRBD1 (5 bases). Here the CDR3 reads CSPNLEGRIRGYTF. The CDR3 nucleotides read TGCAGTCCCAACCTGGAGGGGCGAATCCGTGGCTACACCTTC.